This TCR beta chain was found in a study of T cells in Graves' hyperthyroidism and ophthalmopathy. Study background: It was at initial diagnosis, before any treatment, that peripheral blood was collected.

To note about this clonotype: What it recognizes is unknown.

Amplification targeted TCR beta CDR3 regions from RNA transcripts. The TCR CDR3 was amplified in a first-round RT-PCR using the HTBI primer set. TCRdb independently ran MiXCR on the multiplex PCR reads; one entry per CDR3 protein. The sample contains about 250,000 distinct CDR3 sequences, approximately 20% of which appear only once. Clinical symptoms, serum thyroxine, TRAb, thyroid ultrasound and orbital computed tomography informed diagnoses. Points from the study as a whole: Blood shared most expanded thyroid clonotypes above 0.001.

Unmatched junction bases numbered 9, after V lost 0 bases and J lost 3 bases. CDR1 is SGHRS and CDR2 is YFSETQ in the germline V gene. CDR3 length equals 18 residues. The rearrangement links TRBV5-1 to TRBJ2-7; 13 positions agree with TRBD2. Sequenced sample: blood. This clonotype was obtained from a young man with Graves' ophthalmopathy. The CDR3 loop is CASSLDGTSGIHSYEQYF. DNA of the CDR3: TGCGCCAGCAGCTTGGATGGGACTAGCGGGATACATAGCTACGAGCAGTACTTC.